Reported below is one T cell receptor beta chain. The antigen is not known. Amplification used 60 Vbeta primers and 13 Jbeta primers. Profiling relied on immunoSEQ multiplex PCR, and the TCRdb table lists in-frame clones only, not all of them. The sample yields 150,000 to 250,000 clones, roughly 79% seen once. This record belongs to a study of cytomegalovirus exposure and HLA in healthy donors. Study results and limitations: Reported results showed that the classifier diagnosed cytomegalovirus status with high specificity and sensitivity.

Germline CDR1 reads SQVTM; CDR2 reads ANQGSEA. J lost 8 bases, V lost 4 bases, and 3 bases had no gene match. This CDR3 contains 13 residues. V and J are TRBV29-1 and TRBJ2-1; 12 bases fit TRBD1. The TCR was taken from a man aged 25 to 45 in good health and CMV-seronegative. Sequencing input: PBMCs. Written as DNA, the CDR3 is TGCAGCGTTGTAGGGACAGGGGGCTATGAGCAGTTCTTC. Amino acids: CSVVGTGGYEQFF.